A single sample gave rise to the 23 T cell receptor beta chains below, sequenced in a study of T cells in Graves' hyperthyroidism and ophthalmopathy. It was RNA transcripts that yielded the amplified TCR beta CDR3 regions. Carried out on the TCR CDR3, a first-round RT-PCR used the HTBI primer set. TCRdb redid the calling of the multiplex PCR reads with MiXCR, one entry per CDR3 protein. The table records hundreds of thousands of distinct CDR3 sequences, around 38% of them present only once. Sequenced: blood. These receptor sequences come from a man younger than 35 with Graves' hyperthyroidism.

This clonotype was counted only a few times. CDR3 loop: CASSPSGRISGANVLTF. As DNA, the CDR3 is TGTGCCAGCAGCCCAAGTGGGAGGATCTCTGGGGCCAACGTCCTGACTTTC. The gene calls are TRBV9 and TRBJ2-6; possible D gene TRBD2, 6 bases. CDR1 is SGDLS and CDR2 is YYNGEE in the germline V gene. The CDR3 covers 17 residues. The ends were cut back, 4 bases at V and 0 bases at J, with 14 bases in the middle.

CDR3 sequence (DNA): TGTGCCATCAGTTATGGGGATCGGGTCTCTGAAGCTTTCTTT. Its protein is CAISYGDRVSEAFF. The V call is TRBV10-3, the J call TRBJ1-1; D not certain. V was shortened by 5 bases and J by 6 bases, with 16 bases between the two germline ends. The germline CDR1 and CDR2 sequences are ENHRY and SYGVKD. The CDR3 covers 14 residues.

This clonotype was observed at least ten times. The V and J genes are TRBV7-9 and TRBJ1-6; D unresolved. Between the trimmed V and J ends, which lost 5 bases and 8 bases, there was a span of 7 bases. Germline V gene data show CDR1 as SEHNR and CDR2 as FQNEAQ (reference sequence). The CDR3 sequence is 12 residues long. This chain's CDR3 is CASSHTDSPLHF. Written as DNA, the CDR3 is TGTGCCAGCAGCCATACAGATTCACCCCTCCACTTT.

This clonotype was found a few times. The chain links TRBV7-2 to TRBJ2-7; D might be TRBD2 (6 bases). Germline loops: CDR1 SGHTA, CDR2 FQGNSA. V was shortened by 5 bases and J by 2 bases, with 19 bases between the two germline ends. This CDR3 region has 16 residues. CDR3: CASSQALGTSPYEQYF. The CDR3 DNA reads TGTGCCAGCAGCCAGGCACTGGGGACTTCACCCTACGAGCAGTACTTC.

This clonotype was counted between two and nine times. V gene TRBV4-2 combines with J gene TRBJ2-7; no definite D call. CDR1 LGHNA and CDR2 YNFKEQ come from the germline V gene. This CDR3 region has 14 residues. V was pared by 3 bases and J by 6 bases, with 15 bases between. In nucleotides, the CDR3 is TGTGCCAGCAGCCAGGGATGGTCAAACAGCGAGCAGTACTTC. It codes for CASSQGWSNSEQYF.

This chain uses TRBV9 with TRBJ1-2; D gene ambiguous. The CDR3 is 14 amino acids. V lost 4 bases, J lost 7 bases, and 17 bases lay in between. CDR1 is SGDLS, CDR2 YYNGEE, per germline. CDR3: CASSQDSSYGGYTF. The CDR3 coding sequence is TGTGCCAGCAGCCAAGATTCGTCCTACGGTGGCTACACCTTC.

With regard to this clonotype: A much larger clone lies one base from this, so it may be a read error. This sequence joins TRBV15 and TRBJ1-2; D may be TRBD1 (5 bases). The CDR3 is 11 amino acids. Germline lookup yields CDR1 LNHNV and CDR2 YYDKDF (reference sequence). Here the CDR3 DNA reads TGTGCCACCGGCAGGGACTATGGCTACACCTTC. Protein sequence: CATGRDYGYTF.

This rearrangement joins TRBV29-1 to TRBJ2-7; 9 bases align to TRBD1. V trimming: 2 bases; J trimming: 3 bases; junction bases outside the gene matches: 8. Germline assignment: CDR1 SQVTM and CDR2 ANQGSEA. This CDR3 comprises 15 residues. The CDR3 nucleotides read TGCAGCGTTGAATATCTAGACAGGGGGAGCTACGAGCAGTACTTC. Translating gives CSVEYLDRGSYEQYF.

The V gene is TRBV7-9, the J gene TRBJ1-1; D is uncertain. Germline V gives CDR1 SEHNR, CDR2 FQNEAQ (reference sequence). V was cut by 5 bases and J by 2 bases, with 12 bases left in between. The CDR3 is made up of 14 amino acids. The chain's CDR3 is CASSPTVSNTEAFF. CDR3 sequence (DNA): TGTGCCAGCAGCCCTACGGTATCTAACACTGAAGCTTTCTTT.

This clonotype was detected only a few times. The chain combines TRBV10-3 with TRBJ2-3; unclear D gene. Germline values: CDR1 ENHRY, CDR2 SYGVKD. The CDR3 length is 13 residues. Trimming pared 8 bases from V and 2 bases from J, leaving 11 bases between. CDR3 coding DNA: TGTGCCATCGGGGATAGTCCCACAGATACGCAGTATTTT. Its protein product is CAIGDSPTDTQYF.

The chain has TRBV7-2 and TRBJ2-7, with a tentative D call TRBD1 (6 bases). This CDR3 is built from 16 residues. Trimming took 5 bases from V and 3 from J, leaving 20 bases between them. CDR1 and CDR2 (germline): SGHTA, FQGNSA. The CDR3 is CASSATSGEPLYEQYF. CDR3 coding DNA: TGTGCCAGCAGCGCCACATCAGGGGAGCCCCTCTACGAGCAGTACTTC.

V and J are TRBV20-1 and TRBJ1-2; the D gene is possibly TRBD1 (5 bases). The CDR3 length is 15 residues. Trimming shortened V by 7 bases and J by 7 bases, and 25 bases separated the two germline ends. Germline-derived CDR1 and CDR2 are DFQATT and SNEGSKA (reference sequence). The CDR3 reads CSVSPEGRVYPGYTF. DNA of the CDR3: TGCAGTGTTAGCCCGGAGGGCAGGGTGTATCCTGGCTACACCTTC.

The table lists this clonotype with a few counts. The chain joins TRBV7-9 to TRBJ2-6; no clear D gene. This CDR3 is 16 amino acids long. Germline CDR1 and CDR2: SEHNR and FQNEAQ (reference sequence). Trimming took off 5 bases at V and 0 bases at J, with 11 bases between the two ends. CDR3 sequence: CASSPGRYSGANVLTF. In DNA, the CDR3 is TGTGCCAGCAGCCCCGGACGGTACTCTGGGGCCAACGTCCTGACTTTC.

This rearrangement joins TRBV5-6 to TRBJ2-7, with D hard to call. Trimming took 4 bases from V and 0 from J, leaving 14 bases between them. CDR1 is SGHDT and CDR2 is YYEEEE in the germline V gene. The CDR3 runs 15 residues. For the CDR3, the DNA is TGTGCCAGCAGCCAAATCGTGGGTTTCTCCTACGAGCAGTACTTC. Protein product: CASSQIVGFSYEQYF.

In this sample, this clonotype turned up a few times. The gene calls are TRBV12-3 or TRBV12-4 and TRBJ2-6; D may be TRBD1 (5 bases). The CDR3 is made up of 15 amino acids. Trimming took 5 bases from V and 0 from J, leaving 8 bases between them. Here the CDR3 DNA reads TGTGCCAGCAGTAAACAGGCCTCTGGGGCCAACGTCCTGACTTTC. It encodes CASSKQASGANVLTF.

V and J are TRBV6-2 or TRBV6-3 and TRBJ2-5; D is undetermined. Germline-derived CDR1 and CDR2 are MNHEY and SVGEGT. V was pared by 8 bases and J by 7 bases, with 11 bases between. The CDR3 spans 11 residues. CDR3 sequence reads: CASHDRWTQYF. DNA for the CDR3: TGTGCCAGCCACGACCGGTGGACCCAGTACTTC.

This sequence joins TRBV2 and TRBJ2-2; tentatively, D is TRBD2 (7 bases). Germline-derived CDR1 and CDR2 are SNHLY and FYNNEI. The CDR3 has 13 residues. Trimming removed 11 bases at V and 3 bases at J, with 13 bases between. CDR3 residues: CARGGADTGELFF. DNA of the CDR3: TGTGCCCGAGGGGGGGCGGACACCGGGGAGCTGTTTTTT.

The gene calls are TRBV6-5 and TRBJ2-5; no clear D. Germline CDR1 reads MNHEY; CDR2 reads SVGAGI. CDR3 length: 11 residues. V gave up 11 bases and J gave up 2 bases, with 9 bases separating them. The chain's CDR3 is CAGNGQETQYF. CDR3 nucleotides: TGTGCCGGCAATGGGCAAGAGACCCAGTACTTC.

This chain uses TRBV7-6 with TRBJ2-5; possibly TRBD1 or TRBD2 for D (5 bases each). Germline CDR1 SGHVS, CDR2 FNYEAQ. This CDR3 is built from 13 residues. Trimming stripped 5 bases from V and 9 bases from J, with 16 bases between. The CDR3 bases are TGTGCCAGCAGCCAAGGTCTCGAGGGGTCCCAGTACTTC. Translating gives CASSQGLEGSQYF. Together with reference TRBV7-6 and TRBJ2-5, the CDR3 gives the full variable domain: GAGVSQSPRYKVTKRGQDVALRCDPISGHVSLYWYRQALGQGPEFLTYFNYEAQQDKSGLPNDRFSAERPEGSISTLTIQRTEQRDSAMYRCASSQGLEGSQYFGPGTRLLVL.

This rearrangement joins TRBV13 to TRBJ2-7; 8 bases agree with TRBD1. Germline V gene data show CDR1 as PRHDT and CDR2 as FYEKMQ (reference sequence). The CDR3 runs 11 residues. V shed 5 bases, J shed 10 bases, and the junction held 4 bases outside the gene matches. This CDR3 reads CASSEQGEQYF. For the CDR3, the DNA is TGTGCCAGCAGCGAACAGGGGGAACAGTACTTC.

This clonotype was counted at least ten times. V is TRBV11-2 and J is TRBJ1-2; no reliable D call. Germline loops: CDR1 SGHAT, CDR2 FQNNGV. The length of the CDR3 is 12 residues. The germline V and J ends were trimmed by 2 bases and 3 bases, with 4 bases remaining between them. The CDR3 protein is CASSLKYYGYTF. CDR3 nucleotide sequence: TGTGCCAGCAGCTTAAAGTACTATGGCTACACCTTC. Combining the CDR3 with reference TRBV11-2 and TRBJ1-2 gives the whole variable domain EAGVAQSPRYKIIEKRQSVAFWCNPISGHATLYWYQQILGQGPKLLIQFQNNGVVDDSQLPKDRFSAERLKGVDSTLKIQPAKLEDSAVYLCASSLKYYGYTFGSGTRLTVV.

This clonotype showed up many times. V usage is TRBV12-3 or TRBV12-4 and J usage is TRBJ1-6; 11 bases align to TRBD1. The CDR3 runs to 15 residues. V trimming: 7 bases; J trimming: 9 bases; junction bases outside the gene matches: 8. The CDR3 reads CASTFGQGAGSPLHF. The CDR3 DNA is TGTGCCAGCACCTTCGGACAGGGGGCTGGTTCACCCCTCCACTTT.

This clonotype has a handful of counts. The chain joins TRBV19 to TRBJ2-7; 11 bases agree with TRBD2. The CDR3 sequence is 15 residues long. Germline values: CDR1 LNHDA, CDR2 SQIVND (reference sequence). With 3 bases clipped from V and 3 bases from J, the junction kept 4 bases outside the gene matches. The CDR3 DNA reads as TGTGCCAGTAGTATCGCTAGCGGGGGGAACTACGAGCAGTACTTC. As protein: CASSIASGGNYEQYF. The variable domain in full, with the rest retrieved from reference TRBV19 and TRBJ2-7, is DGGITQSPKYLFRKEGQNVTLSCEQNLNHDAMYWYRQDPGQGLRLIYYSQIVNDFQKGDIAEGYSVSREKKESFPLTVTSAQKNPTAFYLCASSIASGGNYEQYFGPGTRLTVT.